This T cell receptor (beta chain) was sequenced during a study of shared clonotypes between healthy human individuals. This CDR3 comprises 13 residues. V lost 0 bases and J 7 bases, leaving 7 bases between the germline ends. Germline values: CDR1 GTSNPN, CDR2 SVGIG (reference sequence). In the case of this clone: The sample has other DNA sequences that encode this CDR3 too.

The data were produced by immunoSEQ multiplex PCR, yet TCRdb's version contains in-frame clones alone and is incomplete. The table lists over a million clones, around 78% of them singletons, with 0.6% to 0.75% in the top ten. The sample comprised memory CD4+ T cells from PBMCs. Described subset: CD45RA-negative fraction. The chain has TRBV30 and TRBJ1-6; no reliable D call. The origin of this receptor is a man younger than 35 in good health. Some clones in this sample may be carry-over from other donors' samples. The CDR3 DNA reads as TGTGCCTGGAGTGTAACGGGAAATTCACCCCTCCACTTT. Translation: CAWSVTGNSPLHF.